Reported below is one T cell receptor (beta chain). Its antigen is still unknown. One base away there is no much larger clone; base qualities are not given. The run used an Illumina HiSeq 1500. Through fastp at Q25 and MiXCR, TCRdb rebuilt clones from the public reads, retaining in-frame beta chains. Each entry is one CDR3 protein sequence, shown with its most common DNA and genes. Across this sample there are approximately 110,000 distinct CDR3 sequences, with approximately 30% seen only once. The top ten clones comprise under 65% of the sample. Interpreted using the paper, the treatment or condition label stands for: in vitro stimulation with specific CMV peptide epitopes to enrich CMV-specific T cells. This sample is part of a study of T cell repertoires in cytomegalovirus infection (dated by TCRdb to between 2019 and 2020). Turning to the overall study: Alongside well-studied HLA-B-restricted epitopes, the peptide stimulations were aimed at recently identified HLA-C-restricted CMV epitopes, whose presentation resists viral immunomodulation. Donor HLA type was relevant to the analysis, as public TCR beta signatures indicated carriage of CMV infection together with the matching HLA type.

General study outcomes and caveats: The ex vivo response was dominated by HLA-C-restricted CMV-specific TCR beta clonotypes, and the single most frequent clonotype in two of eight donors was supplied by these HLA-C-restricted clonotypes. In both this cohort and an independent cohort of under 450 donors, the cumulative frequency of public TCR beta family members distinguished carriers of CMV infection plus the relevant HLA type.

For CDR1 and CDR2, the germline V gene (reference sequence) lists LNHDA and SQIVND. Deletion took 2 bases off V and 6 bases off J, with a span of 10 bases between the germline ends. The CDR3 runs 14 residues from the cysteine to the phenylalanine. Of all the DNA, just the CDR3 is kept, 42 bases in frame from base 1. The rearranged segments are TRBV19 and TRBJ2-2; no D segment can be confidently identified. This TCR was sampled from a human donor in good health (CMV status not recorded). Some clones in this sample may be carry-over from other donors' samples. This sample comprised CD8+ T cells from cultured PBMCs, obtained from culture after CMV antigen stimulation. The DNA is TGTGCCAGTAGTATATACCGCCTCGCCGGGGAGCTGTTTTTT. This gives the protein CASSIYRLAGELFF.